A single sample gave rise to the 3 T cell receptor beta chains below, sequenced in a study of shared clonotypes between healthy human individuals. Produced via immunoSEQ multiplex PCR; TCRdb's table is partial and in-frame only. Counted here are a few million clones, just under 95% occurring once; the ten biggest clones make up about 0.36%. The sequenced material came from naive CD4+ T cells from PBMCs. Subset in this sample: CD45RA+ positively selected. The source of these receptors is a man aged 18 to 30 in good health. Some clones in this sample may be carry-over from other donors' samples.

The CDR3 nucleotides read TGTGCCAGCAGTTGGCTACGAACAGGGGCGGGGGAGCAGTACTTC. It encodes CASSWLRTGAGEQYF. J is TRBJ2-7 and V is TRBV28, with D maybe TRBD1 (7 bases). This CDR3 region has 15 residues. V was cut by 4 bases and J by 7 bases, with 20 bases left in between. Per the germline V gene, CDR1 is MDHEN and CDR2 is SYDVKM. The variable domain in full, completed from reference TRBV28 and TRBJ2-7, reads DVKVTQSSRYLVKRTGEKVFLECVQDMDHENMFWYRQDPGLGLRLIYFSYDVKMKEKGDIPEGYSVSREKKERFSLILESASTNQTSMYLCASSWLRTGAGEQYFGPGTRLTVT.

The V gene is TRBV9, the J gene TRBJ1-3; D may be TRBD1 (5 bases). The germline V and J ends were trimmed by 0 bases and 0 bases, with 10 bases remaining between them. Germline CDR1 is SGDLS and CDR2 is YYNGEE. CDR3 length: 16 amino acids. For the CDR3, the DNA is TGTGCCAGCAGCGTAGCGGGGCGGGACTCTGGAAACACCATATATTTT. Protein sequence: CASSVAGRDSGNTIYF.

Regarding this clone: Other nucleotide sequences in the sample specify the same CDR3. The V gene is TRBV7-2, the J gene TRBJ1-1; D gene ambiguous. This CDR3 has 11 residues. The germline V and J ends were trimmed by 5 bases and 3 bases, with 4 bases remaining between them. Looked up from germline, CDR1 is SGHTA and CDR2 is FQGNSA. CDR3 amino acids: CASSRDTEAFF. The CDR3 nucleotides read TGTGCCAGCAGCCGTGACACTGAAGCTTTCTTT.